The entry that follows covers one TCR beta chain sequence. Its antigen is not known. Data came from immunoSEQ multiplex PCR; TCRdb stores just in-frame clones and leaves some out. The table records over 55,000 clones, under 85% of them present only once. These data belong to a study of a mutant IDH1 vaccine in newly diagnosed glioma. Trimming at V came to 5 bases and at J to 0 bases, leaving 8 bases not matched to a gene. This CDR3 has 18 residues. CDR1 is SGHDT, CDR2 YYEEEE, per germline. Broader study findings: Of all patients, around 93% showed vaccine-induced immune responses.

Stated time point: week 11, during vaccination. In every dose of vaccine, 300 ug of mutant IDH1 20-mer peptide was given alongside topical imiquimod. The sequences come from PBMCs, collected from a glioma patient whose treatment included an IDH1 peptide vaccine. The rearrangement uses TRBV5-6 and TRBJ2-6; 10 bases are shared with TRBD1. This receptor was obtained from a man aged 25-45 years with glioma. In nucleotides, the CDR3 is TGTGCCAGCAGGCGTACCGGGACAGGGGTCTCTGGGGCCAACGTCCTGACTTTC. Amino acids: CASRRTGTGVSGANVLTF. Full variable domain (missing parts from reference TRBV5-6 and TRBJ2-6): DAGVTQSPTHLIKTRGQQVTLRCSPKSGHDTVSWYQQALGQGPQFIFQYYEEEERQRGNFPDRFSGHQFPNYSSELNVNALLLGDSALYLCASRRTGTGVSGANVLTFGAGSRLTVL.